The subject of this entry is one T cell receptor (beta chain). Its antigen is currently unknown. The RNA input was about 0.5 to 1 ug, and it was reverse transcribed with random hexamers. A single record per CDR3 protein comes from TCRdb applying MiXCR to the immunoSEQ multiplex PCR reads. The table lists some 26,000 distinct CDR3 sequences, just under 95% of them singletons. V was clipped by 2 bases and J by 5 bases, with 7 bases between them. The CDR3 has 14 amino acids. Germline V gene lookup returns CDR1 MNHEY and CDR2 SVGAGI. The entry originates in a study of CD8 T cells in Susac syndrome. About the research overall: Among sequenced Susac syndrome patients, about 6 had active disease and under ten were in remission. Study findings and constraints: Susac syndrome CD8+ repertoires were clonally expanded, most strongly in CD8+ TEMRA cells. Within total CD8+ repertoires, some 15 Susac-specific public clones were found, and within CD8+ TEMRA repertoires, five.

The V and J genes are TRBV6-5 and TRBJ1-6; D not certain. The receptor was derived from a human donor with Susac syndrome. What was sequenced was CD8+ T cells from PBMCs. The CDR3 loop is CASSYRQHNSPLHF. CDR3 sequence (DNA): TGTGCCAGCAGTTACCGGCAGCATAATTCACCCCTCCACTTT.